This T cell receptor beta chain was sequenced in a study of blood T cell repertoires in COVID-19. Background on the study: Samples taken during acute and convalescent COVID-19 were collected in the United States, Italy and Spain. The analysed material was cDNA or gDNA that came from T cells, B-cell-depleted T cells, or PBMCs.

Using immunoSEQ multiplex PCR, the repertoire was profiled, and TCRdb retains in-frame clones only, with some absent. This table holds roughly 250,000 clones, 80% to 90% found once. V lost 7 bases and J lost 4, with 10 bases in between. This CDR3 comprises 12 residues. This study enrolled people aged about 18 to 90 from about 26 US geographic areas. Cohort placement rested on clinical history that participants reported themselves. The J gene is TRBJ1-1, the V gene TRBV12-3 or TRBV12-4, with D possibly TRBD1 on 6 matching bases. This TCR was recovered from a woman between 40 and 55 years old who had been exposed to COVID-19. Sequencing input: PBMCs or T cells enriched from blood (not recorded which). CDR3: CASTGQTTEAFF. CDR3 in DNA: TGTGCCAGCACGGGACAAACCACTGAAGCTTTCTTT.